A selection of T cell receptor beta chains follows, all from one sample in a study of graft-versus-host responses after intestinal transplantation. Some clones are missing from TCRdb's copy, which holds only in-frame ones; the method was immunoSEQ multiplex PCR. The profile shows more than 20,000 clones, 85% to 95% of them singletons. Material: PBMCs, obtained about 250 days after intestinal transplant. Receptors originate from a human patient who received an intestinal transplant, so some T cells may come from the graft donor. Each CDR3 is given with its conserved first and last residue. The order of the fields is CDR3 DNA, CDR3 protein, J gene, D gene, clone size, V gene. A D gene is named only where the DNA matches it firmly. Rows give clone size only sometimes, using once, few, many, or a class for an expanded clone.

CDR3nt: TGTGCCAGCAGTGAACTAGCGGGGGCCACCGGGGAGCTGTTTTTT
CDR3aa: CASSELAGATGELFF
j_gene: TRBJ2-2
d_gene: TRBD2
abundance: NA
v_gene: TRBV6-1

CDR3nt: TGTGCCAGCAGCCTCCTGGGGGGGCCCACAGATACGCAGTATTTT
CDR3aa: CASSLLGGPTDTQYF
j_gene: TRBJ2-3
d_gene: NA
abundance: NA
v_gene: TRBV5-6

CDR3nt: TGCGCCAGCAGCCAAGATCTCCCAGGCTATGGCTACACCTTC
CDR3aa: CASSQDLPGYGYTF
j_gene: TRBJ1-2
d_gene: NA
abundance: NA
v_gene: TRBV4-1

CDR3nt: TGTGCCAGCAGTGGGACAGGGTATGGCTACACCTTC
CDR3aa: CASSGTGYGYTF
j_gene: TRBJ1-2
d_gene: TRBD1
abundance: NA
v_gene: TRBV25-1

CDR3nt: TGTGCCAGCAGCGTGACAGGGAGCTATGGCTACACCTTC
CDR3aa: CASSVTGSYGYTF
j_gene: TRBJ1-2
d_gene: TRBD1
abundance: NA
v_gene: TRBV9

CDR3nt: TGTGCCAGCACCATCCTCCGGAGGGGCGGCGACGAGCAGTACTTC
CDR3aa: CASTILRRGGDEQYF
j_gene: TRBJ2-7
d_gene: NA
abundance: NA
v_gene: TRBV28

CDR3nt: TGTGCCAGCACCAAACAGCCGGGAGATCCCCTTCATGAGCAGTACTTC
CDR3aa: CASTKQPGDPLHEQYF
j_gene: TRBJ2-7
d_gene: NA
abundance: NA
v_gene: TRBV7-7

CDR3nt: TGTGCCAGCAGACCTAACAGGGCCTCCTTCTACGAGCAGTACTTC
CDR3aa: CASRPNRASFYEQYF
j_gene: TRBJ2-7
d_gene: NA
abundance: NA
v_gene: TRBV6-5

CDR3nt: TGTGCCAGCTCACCACCGGGGGAGAGGGGCTCCTACGAGCAGTACTTC
CDR3aa: CASSPPGERGSYEQYF
j_gene: TRBJ2-7
d_gene: NA
abundance: NA
v_gene: TRBV18

CDR3nt: TGTGCCAGCAGTTACCACCAGGGTCTCGTAGGCTACACCTTC
CDR3aa: CASSYHQGLVGYTF
j_gene: TRBJ1-2
d_gene: NA
abundance: NA
v_gene: TRBV6-5

CDR3nt: TGTGCCAGCTCACCATCGACAGGGGGAGCGGAAAAACTGTTTTTT
CDR3aa: CASSPSTGGAEKLFF
j_gene: TRBJ1-4
d_gene: TRBD1
abundance: NA
v_gene: TRBV18

CDR3nt: TGCACCAGCAGGGACAGACGTGGATCTCAGCCCCAGCATTTT
CDR3aa: CTSRDRRGSQPQHF
j_gene: TRBJ1-5
d_gene: NA
abundance: few
v_gene: TRBV1

CDR3nt: TGTGCCAGCAGGTGGGCGAACACTGAAGCTTTCTTT
CDR3aa: CASRWANTEAFF
j_gene: TRBJ1-1
d_gene: NA
abundance: few
v_gene: TRBV7-9

CDR3nt: TGTGCCAGCAGCTTTGGGCAAACCGGGGAGCTGTTTTTT
CDR3aa: CASSFGQTGELFF
j_gene: TRBJ2-2
d_gene: NA
abundance: few
v_gene: TRBV11-3

CDR3nt: TGTGCCAGTCTCGAGAGCTCTGGAAACACCATATATTTT
CDR3aa: CASLESSGNTIYF
j_gene: TRBJ1-3
d_gene: NA
abundance: NA
v_gene: TRBV28

CDR3nt: TGTGCCAGCAGTTGCGTTCGTGGTGGTGAGCAGTTCTTC
CDR3aa: CASSCVRGGEQFF
j_gene: TRBJ2-1
d_gene: NA
abundance: NA
v_gene: TRBV6-5

CDR3nt: TGCGCCAGCAGCTCCCTTCAAGAGACCCAGTACTTC
CDR3aa: CASSSLQETQYF
j_gene: TRBJ2-5
d_gene: NA
abundance: NA
v_gene: TRBV5-1

CDR3nt: TGTGCCAGCAGCCAACAGGGTTACCAGCCCCAGCATTTT
CDR3aa: CASSQQGYQPQHF
j_gene: TRBJ1-5
d_gene: NA
abundance: NA
v_gene: TRBV27

CDR3nt: TGTGCCAGCAGCCCAGGCGGGACAGCCCTTAATGAAAAACTGTTTTTT
CDR3aa: CASSPGGTALNEKLFF
j_gene: TRBJ1-4
d_gene: TRBD1
abundance: NA
v_gene: TRBV5-8

CDR3nt: TGTGCCACCTCTCTAACAGGGACAGGGGCGTACGAGCAGTACTTC
CDR3aa: CATSLTGTGAYEQYF
j_gene: TRBJ2-7
d_gene: TRBD1
abundance: NA
v_gene: TRBV27

CDR3nt: TGCGCCAGCAGTTTACGGGTCTTCCCGACCTACGAGCAGTACTTC
CDR3aa: CASSLRVFPTYEQYF
j_gene: TRBJ2-7
d_gene: NA
abundance: NA
v_gene: TRBV5-1

CDR3nt: TGCGCCAGCAGCTTGGCCGACCCAGCGGGAGGGCCTCGGAGGGGAGATACGCAGTATTTT
CDR3aa: CASSLADPAGGPRRGDTQYF
j_gene: TRBJ2-3
d_gene: TRBD2
abundance: NA
v_gene: TRBV5-1

CDR3nt: TGTGCCAGCAGTTACAGTGCAACTAATGAAAAACTGTTTTTT
CDR3aa: CASSYSATNEKLFF
j_gene: TRBJ1-4
d_gene: NA
abundance: NA
v_gene: TRBV27

CDR3nt: TGTGCCAGCAGCCCAAAAACCGAGGGACAGGGTTATAGGGAGCAGTACTTC
CDR3aa: CASSPKTEGQGYREQYF
j_gene: TRBJ2-7
d_gene: TRBD1
abundance: NA
v_gene: TRBV7-9

CDR3nt: TGTGCCAGCAGCGTAGGTGGGGGGGCTGGGGCCAACGTCCTGACTTTC
CDR3aa: CASSVGGGAGANVLTF
j_gene: TRBJ2-6
d_gene: TRBD2
abundance: NA
v_gene: TRBV9

CDR3nt: TGTGCCAGCAGCTTAGGATCCGGCTCCTCCTACGAGCAGTACTTC
CDR3aa: CASSLGSGSSYEQYF
j_gene: TRBJ2-7
d_gene: NA
abundance: NA
v_gene: TRBV11-2

CDR3nt: TGCAGCGTTACAGGGGACGAAGAGACCCAGTACTTC
CDR3aa: CSVTGDEETQYF
j_gene: TRBJ2-5
d_gene: TRBD1
abundance: NA
v_gene: TRBV29-1

CDR3nt: TGTGCCAGCAGCCCGCAGTATGCAACTAATGAAAAACTGTTTTTT
CDR3aa: CASSPQYATNEKLFF
j_gene: TRBJ1-4
d_gene: NA
abundance: NA
v_gene: TRBV16

CDR3nt: TGCGCCAGCAGCCTTGAGCAGGGGCTCGGCACTGAAGCTTTCTTT
CDR3aa: CASSLEQGLGTEAFF
j_gene: TRBJ1-1
d_gene: NA
abundance: NA
v_gene: TRBV4-1

CDR3nt: TGCGCCAGCAGCCAAACCGGGACGCTGACCTCTGGGGCCAACGTCCTGACTTTC
CDR3aa: CASSQTGTLTSGANVLTF
j_gene: TRBJ2-6
d_gene: NA
abundance: NA
v_gene: TRBV4-1

CDR3nt: TGTGCCAGCAGTTTATCCGGGGTACAGCCCCAGCATTTT
CDR3aa: CASSLSGVQPQHF
j_gene: TRBJ1-5
d_gene: NA
abundance: NA
v_gene: TRBV27

CDR3nt: TGTGCCAGCAGCTTTCGCGGGATCTGGAGGAACACTGAAGCTTTCTTT
CDR3aa: CASSFRGIWRNTEAFF
j_gene: TRBJ1-1
d_gene: NA
abundance: NA
v_gene: TRBV5-6

CDR3nt: TGTGCCAGCAGCTTACAGGGGGCGAATGGCTACACCTTC
CDR3aa: CASSLQGANGYTF
j_gene: TRBJ1-2
d_gene: TRBD1
abundance: NA
v_gene: TRBV7-3

CDR3nt: TGTGCCAGCAGGGGGAGGGACACCGGGGAGCTGTTTTTT
CDR3aa: CASRGRDTGELFF
j_gene: TRBJ2-2
d_gene: TRBD2
abundance: NA
v_gene: TRBV6-1

CDR3nt: TGTGCCAGCAGCTTTGGCAGTGCCTACGAGCAGTACTTC
CDR3aa: CASSFGSAYEQYF
j_gene: TRBJ2-7
d_gene: NA
abundance: NA
v_gene: TRBV5-6

CDR3nt: TGTGCCAGCAGCCAAGACTTGGGACAGGGCAATCAGCCCCAGCATTTT
CDR3aa: CASSQDLGQGNQPQHF
j_gene: TRBJ1-5
d_gene: TRBD1
abundance: NA
v_gene: TRBV14

CDR3nt: TGTGCCAGCAGCTTTTTTAGGACAGATAGCTCCTACGAGCAGTACTTC
CDR3aa: CASSFFRTDSSYEQYF
j_gene: TRBJ2-7
d_gene: NA
abundance: NA
v_gene: TRBV5-6

CDR3nt: TGTGCCAGCTCAGGCTCCGGGACAGGAACCTACGAGCAGTACTTC
CDR3aa: CASSGSGTGTYEQYF
j_gene: TRBJ2-7
d_gene: TRBD1
abundance: once
v_gene: TRBV27

CDR3nt: TGCGCCAGCAGTCAATGTCTTGGGGCGGGGGACCAAGAGACCCAGTACTTC
CDR3aa: CASSQCLGAGDQETQYF
j_gene: TRBJ2-5
d_gene: TRBD2
abundance: once
v_gene: TRBV23-1

CDR3nt: TGTGCCACCAGCAGAGACATGGAGACCCAGTACTTC
CDR3aa: CATSRDMETQYF
j_gene: TRBJ2-5
d_gene: NA
abundance: NA
v_gene: TRBV15

CDR3nt: TGTGCCAGCAGATCGGCAGGGGGATTGAACACTGAAGCTTTCTTT
CDR3aa: CASRSAGGLNTEAFF
j_gene: TRBJ1-1
d_gene: TRBD1
abundance: NA
v_gene: TRBV27

CDR3nt: TGTGCCAGCAGTCCCATTCTAAGCGGCTCCTACAATGAGCAGTTCTTC
CDR3aa: CASSPILSGSYNEQFF
j_gene: TRBJ2-1
d_gene: NA
abundance: NA
v_gene: TRBV27

CDR3nt: TGTGCCAGCAGTGAAAACAGAGGCACAGATACGCAGTATTTT
CDR3aa: CASSENRGTDTQYF
j_gene: TRBJ2-3
d_gene: NA
abundance: NA
v_gene: TRBV2

CDR3nt: TGTGCCAGCACCCGGCCGGACAGGGACTTCCACGAGCAGTACTTC
CDR3aa: CASTRPDRDFHEQYF
j_gene: TRBJ2-7
d_gene: NA
abundance: NA
v_gene: TRBV21-1

CDR3nt: TGTGCCAGCAGCTTAGAGGACAGCTCTGGAAACACCATATATTTT
CDR3aa: CASSLEDSSGNTIYF
j_gene: TRBJ1-3
d_gene: NA
abundance: NA
v_gene: TRBV11-1

CDR3nt: TGTGCCAGCAGCTTAGGTCGTCTTCGTGAGCAGTTCTTC
CDR3aa: CASSLGRLREQFF
j_gene: TRBJ2-1
d_gene: NA
abundance: NA
v_gene: TRBV7-3

CDR3nt: TGTGCCAGTAGTATTAGTTGGGGACAGGGGGAAGAAGCTTTCTTT
CDR3aa: CASSISWGQGEEAFF
j_gene: TRBJ1-1
d_gene: TRBD1
abundance: NA
v_gene: TRBV19

CDR3nt: TGTGCCAGCAGTTTTAGTTGGGGAGGCTATACCACAGATACGCAGTATTTT
CDR3aa: CASSFSWGGYTTDTQYF
j_gene: TRBJ2-3
d_gene: NA
abundance: NA
v_gene: TRBV28

CDR3nt: TGTGCCACCAGCAGGAACAATGAGCAGTTCTTC
CDR3aa: CATSRNNEQFF
j_gene: TRBJ2-1
d_gene: NA
abundance: NA
v_gene: TRBV15

CDR3nt: TGTGCCAGCAGCAAAGAGGATTCCTCCAACAATGAGCAGTTCTTC
CDR3aa: CASSKEDSSNNEQFF
j_gene: TRBJ2-1
d_gene: NA
abundance: NA
v_gene: TRBV21-1

CDR3nt: TGCGCCAGCAGCCAAGACATAGGGGGAGAGACCCAGTACTTC
CDR3aa: CASSQDIGGETQYF
j_gene: TRBJ2-5
d_gene: NA
abundance: NA
v_gene: TRBV4-1

CDR3nt: TGTGCCAGTAGTCACAGGGGTAAGGACACTGAAGCTTTCTTT
CDR3aa: CASSHRGKDTEAFF
j_gene: TRBJ1-1
d_gene: TRBD1
abundance: NA
v_gene: TRBV19

CDR3nt: TGTGCCTGGAGTGTATTATTTCCGGGCCACGGGGAGAACACTGAAGCTTTCTTT
CDR3aa: CAWSVLFPGHGENTEAFF
j_gene: TRBJ1-1
d_gene: NA
abundance: NA
v_gene: TRBV30

CDR3nt: TGTGCCAGCAGCTGGGGACAGGGGAGCAATCAGCCCCAGCATTTT
CDR3aa: CASSWGQGSNQPQHF
j_gene: TRBJ1-5
d_gene: TRBD1
abundance: once
v_gene: TRBV5-6

CDR3nt: TGTGCCAGCAGCTTAGCACGCCACGAGCAGTACTTC
CDR3aa: CASSLARHEQYF
j_gene: TRBJ2-7
d_gene: NA
abundance: NA
v_gene: TRBV11-1

CDR3nt: TGTGCCATCAGTGAGTCTTCTTACACGCAGTATTTT
CDR3aa: CAISESSYTQYF
j_gene: TRBJ2-3
d_gene: NA
abundance: NA
v_gene: TRBV10-3

CDR3nt: TGTGCCAGTAGTATTTCGGCAGGGGGCAGCAATCAGCCCCAGCATTTT
CDR3aa: CASSISAGGSNQPQHF
j_gene: TRBJ1-5
d_gene: TRBD1
abundance: NA
v_gene: TRBV19

CDR3nt: TGTGCCAGCGGGGGTTGGTCTTCTGACAATGAGCAGTTCTTC
CDR3aa: CASGGWSSDNEQFF
j_gene: TRBJ2-1
d_gene: NA
abundance: NA
v_gene: TRBV6-5

CDR3nt: TGTGCCAGCAGCCAAGAAGACAGTTACAATGAGCAGTTCTTC
CDR3aa: CASSQEDSYNEQFF
j_gene: TRBJ2-1
d_gene: NA
abundance: once
v_gene: TRBV4-2